A selection of T cell receptor beta chains follows, all from one sample in a study of Ad26.COV2.S vaccination and SARS-CoV-2 variants. Sequenced by immunoSEQ multiplex PCR; TCRdb stores in-frame clones only, minus some. This sample has around 300,000 clones, with around nine tenths found just once. This specimen consisted of peripheral blood, obtained in a trial of Ad26.COV2.S vaccine versus placebo. Receptors originate from a person aged 18-65 years who received the Ad26.COV2.S COVID-19 vaccine or a placebo. CDR3s include the opening cysteine and the closing phenylalanine or tryptophan. Fields, in order: V gene, J gene, CDR3 length, CDR3 protein.

>TRBV6-5|TRBJ1-6|13
CASSSPLGSPLHF
>TRBV7-2|TRBJ1-1|14
CASSYWGLNTEAFF
>TRBV30|TRBJ2-7|13
CAWSIAGVHEQYF
>TRBV11-2|TRBJ2-5|15
CASSLGSLGGETQYF
>TRBV4-3|TRBJ2-1|15
CASSQDRAVYNEQFF
>TRBV28|TRBJ2-5|17
CASSLSWSGRFQETQYF
>TRBV4-1|TRBJ2-7|12
CASSQLGREQYF
>TRBV7-2|TRBJ2-3|13
CASSPLPLSTQYF
>TRBV29-1|TRBJ1-4|13
CSVSRGQGEKLFF
>TRBV4-2|TRBJ2-7|16
CASSQDSGRGSYEQYF
>TRBV27|TRBJ2-7|14
CASSLGGDLYEQYF
>TRBV7-9|TRBJ1-3|15
CASSLGQGSGNTIYF
>TRBV6-5|TRBJ2-3|11
CASSSGETQYF
>TRBV28|TRBJ1-5|16
CAGRTGGLYSNQPQHF
>TRBV7-2|TRBJ2-3|13
CASSRQLTDTQYF
>TRBV12-3/TRBV12-4|TRBJ1-2|13
CASSLLDNYGYTF
>TRBV11-1|TRBJ1-6|16
CASSFGPGQGGTPLHF
>TRBV5-1|TRBJ2-1|15
CASSLQGTEYNEQFF
>TRBV2|TRBJ2-2|14
CASSRRTRTGELFF
>TRBV5-6|TRBJ2-7|12
CASSSSLYEQYF
>TRBV10-1|TRBJ1-2|13
CASRLRIFYGYTF
>TRBV11-2|TRBJ2-1|14
CASSLWTSIDEQFF
>TRBV27|TRBJ2-7|12
CATSTGPYEQYF
>TRBV19|TRBJ1-1|13
CASSQTGILGAFF
>TRBV6-2/TRBV6-3|TRBJ1-1|16
CASSFRTGFLNTEAFF
>TRBV7-2|TRBJ2-5|15
CASSRGRGPQETQYF
>TRBV19|TRBJ2-4|13
CASSIAAENIQYF
>TRBV28|TRBJ1-6|12
CASTSGNSPLHF
>TRBV9|TRBJ1-1|17
CASSPRERPDGHTEAFF
>TRBV27|TRBJ2-5|15
CASSQGTGGVETQYF
>TRBV24-1|TRBJ2-7|11
CVRGTVDEQYF
>TRBV28|TRBJ1-4|16
CASTEFQGRRDEKLFF
>TRBV20-1|TRBJ1-5|11
CSARDNQPQHF
>TRBV7-8|TRBJ2-3|15
CASSAIAGPSDTQYF
>TRBV18|TRBJ2-5|14
CASSSQGTGETQYF
>TRBV18|TRBJ1-5|15
CASSPAQAHREPQHF
>TRBV2|TRBJ1-4|13
CASTSTVNEKLFF
>TRBV6-5|TRBJ2-2|16
CASSYTFLGGTGELFF
>TRBV29-1|TRBJ2-5|14
CSVERSRGQETQYF
>TRBV27|TRBJ2-1|13
CATGLARYNEQFF
>TRBV7-2|TRBJ1-5|13
CASSRMRLEPQHF
>TRBV5-6|TRBJ2-1|12
CASSFTYNEQFF
>TRBV11-2|TRBJ2-7|15
CASSKGAGGPYEQYF
>TRBV28|TRBJ2-1|14
CASSLEGTYNEQFF
>TRBV7-2|TRBJ1-1|14
CASSLQGLNTEAFF
>TRBV24-1|TRBJ2-5|13
CATSGRERETQYF
>TRBV9|TRBJ1-1|13
CASSVVGSFEAFF
>TRBV5-5|TRBJ1-1|14
CASTPLPENTEAFF
>TRBV6-5|TRBJ2-7|14
CASSSGTGAREQYF
>TRBV6-2/TRBV6-3|TRBJ2-5|15
CASSQGTGGQETQYF
>TRBV5-6|TRBJ1-3|15
CASSLGAASGNTIYF
>TRBV7-8|TRBJ2-3|16
CASSLVGSPFTDTQYF
>TRBV25-1|TRBJ1-2|13
CASEPIDYGGYTF
>TRBV18|TRBJ2-5|13
CASSQQVQETQYF
>TRBV11-1|TRBJ1-2|13
CASSLDPGYGYTF